The clone carrying this T cell receptor (beta chain) was found once. Its antigen is unidentified. The table came from immunoSEQ multiplex PCR; TCRdb's copy has only in-frame clones and leaves some out. The repertoire has 170,000 or so clones, approximately 90% of them found once; the top ten carry 2.5% to 3.5%. This specimen comes from a study of T cell responses to AZD1222 COVID-19 vaccine. Overall study: Pooled in the analysis were second doses at about 4 or about 12 weeks. Whole-study findings and limits: Every sample of the repertoires postdated the peak T cell response. Along spike, vaccine-associated CD4 TCRs were found throughout, with dominance at 160-218 and 743-854. Variant regions that are unmutated are reportedly the target of nearly half of spike-specific TCRs.

V was pared by 5 bases and J by 2 bases, with 6 bases of the junction left unmatched. Germline V gene sequence: CDR1 SGHTA, CDR2 FQGNSA. CDR3 length: 15 amino acids. The rearrangement uses TRBV7-2 and TRBJ1-2; 9 bases match TRBD1. The receptor comes from an adult in good health. The specimen was peripheral blood, collected on day 0 of AZD1222 vaccination. CDR3 amino acids: CASSLVTGGNYGYTF. In DNA form, the CDR3 reads TGTGCCAGCAGCCTAGTGACAGGGGGGAACTATGGCTACACCTTC.